These 15 T cell receptor beta chains originate from one sample sequenced in a study of blood T cells in healthy people across ages. Alongside a J-beta primer mix, a sample-barcoded 5' primer served in a second PCR lasting roughly 7 to 11 cycles. Each CDR3 protein is one row after TCRdb ran MiXCR on the 5' RACE reads. This sample has under 2 million distinct CDR3 sequences, with about 31% found just once. The source material was blood. The receptors were sampled from a woman in her 30s in good health.

This clonotype has only a few counts. This sequence joins TRBV7-9 and TRBJ2-1; the D is unclear. The CDR3 sequence is 11 residues long. Germline V gene lookup returns CDR1 SEHNR and CDR2 FQNEAQ (reference sequence). For the CDR3, the DNA is TGTGGGAGTGGGACCTACAATGAGCAGTTCTTC. This gives the protein CGSGTYNEQFF.

V usage is TRBV5-1 and J usage is TRBJ2-1; TRBD2 aligns across 12 bases. This CDR3 region has 15 residues. In germline, CDR1 is SGHRS, CDR2 YFSETQ. V lost 4 bases, J lost 8 bases, and 7 bases stayed unmatched. CDR3 residues: CASSPTSGRGYEQFF. The DNA of the CDR3 is TGCGCCAGCAGCCCGACTAGCGGGAGAGGTTATGAGCAGTTCTTC.

This clonotype has more than one count but fewer than ten. The gene calls are TRBV5-1 and TRBJ2-7; 7 bases are a match to TRBD1. Germline CDR1 is SGHRS and CDR2 is YFSETQ. The junction had 4 bases not matched to a gene; V was cut back by 4 bases and J by 6 bases. The CDR3 spans 12 residues. CDR3 sequence: CASSGTVFEQYF. CDR3 bases: TGCGCCAGCAGCGGGACAGTCTTCGAGCAGTACTTC.

Concerning this clonotype itself: A clone one base away is much larger, so this may be a read error. V usage is TRBV5-1 and J usage is TRBJ2-5, with TRBD1 matching over 7 bases. V lost 0 bases to trimming and J lost 7 bases; unmatched junction nucleotides: 12. The CDR3 runs 16 residues. The germline gives CDR1 SGHRS, CDR2 YFSETQ. DNA for the CDR3: TGCGCCAGCAGCTTGGCCGAAGGGGGCAGCAAAGGGACCCAGTACTTC. Its protein is CASSLAEGGSKGTQYF.

There are a few counts of this clonotype. The J gene is TRBJ1-1, the V gene TRBV3-1, with 7 bases matching TRBD1. CDR3 size: 18 residues. Germline loops: CDR1 LGHDT, CDR2 YNNKEL (reference sequence). V lost 0 bases to trimming and J lost 2 bases; unmatched junction nucleotides: 12. The CDR3: CASSQDRFPGQRNTEAFF. CDR3 coding DNA: TGTGCCAGCAGCCAAGATCGTTTTCCGGGACAGAGAAACACTGAAGCTTTCTTT.

This clonotype was counted between two and nine times. The V gene is TRBV7-9, the J gene TRBJ2-7, with D tentatively TRBD1 or TRBD2 (5 bases each). CDR1 and CDR2 (germline): SEHNR, FQNEAQ (reference sequence). V was clipped by 5 bases and J by 10 bases, with 18 bases between them. This CDR3 is built from 13 residues. CDR3 loop: CASSPRDRGSQYF. The CDR3, as DNA: TGTGCCAGCAGCCCCCGGGACCGAGGGAGCCAGTACTTC.

The chain employs TRBV27 and TRBJ2-6; a possible D gene is TRBD1 (6 bases). Trimming pared 9 bases from V and 4 bases from J, leaving 19 bases between. Per germline, CDR1 MNHEY and CDR2 SMNVEV (reference sequence). The CDR3 is 16 amino acids. CDR3 bases: TGTGCCAGTAAGAACAGGGAGCGCTTGGGGGCCAACGTCCTGACTTTC. Translation gives CASKNRERLGANVLTF.

J is TRBJ2-1 and V is TRBV28, with 12 bases matching TRBD2. The CDR3 runs to 16 residues. Germline V gives CDR1 MDHEN, CDR2 SYDVKM. Trimming at V came to 6 bases and at J to 5 bases, leaving 8 bases not matched to a gene. CDR3 sequence: CASSLLTSGRDNEQFF. For the CDR3, the DNA is TGTGCCAGCAGCCTTCTGACTAGCGGGAGAGACAATGAGCAGTTCTTC.

CDR3 nucleotide sequence: TGTGCCAGCAGCCAAGATAAATGGGAGGGCCGTGCCATGCACGAGCAGTACTTC. This sequence encodes CASSQDKWEGRAMHEQYF. The V call is TRBV3-1, the J call TRBJ2-5, with 7 bases fitting TRBD2. The J call may be in error: the DNA end matches TRBJ2-7 better. The CDR3 is 18 residues long. Germline lookup yields CDR1 LGHDT and CDR2 YNNKEL (reference sequence).

This clonotype has more than one count but fewer than ten. In DNA form, the CDR3 reads TGTGCCAGCAGCCCTGAGACGCGGAACCCCATCTATGGCTACACCTTC. Amino acids: CASSPETRNPIYGYTF. The chain couples TRBV7-9 to TRBJ1-2; D gene unclear. The CDR3 sequence is 16 residues long. V dropped 5 bases and J dropped 4 bases, with 20 bases sitting between them. Germline CDR1 is SEHNR and CDR2 is FQNEAQ (reference sequence).

Many counts were recorded for this clonotype. The chain links TRBV5-5 to TRBJ2-7, with no clear D. V was shortened by 0 bases and J by 5 bases, with 12 bases between the two germline ends. CDR1 is SGHKS, CDR2 YYEKEE, per germline (reference sequence). This CDR3 comprises 14 residues. The CDR3 sequence is CASSLAVLRDEQYF. As DNA, the CDR3 is TGTGCCAGCAGCTTGGCCGTCCTCCGGGACGAGCAGTACTTC.

This rearrangement joins TRBV10-3 to TRBJ2-7; D gene unclear. The germline V gene encodes CDR1 ENHRY and CDR2 SYGVKD. Trimming removed 4 bases at V and 2 bases at J, with 12 bases between. The CDR3 spans 14 residues. The CDR3 here is CAISAPTLAYEQYF. The CDR3 bases are TGTGCCATCAGTGCCCCGACTTTAGCCTACGAGCAGTACTTC.

This clonotype showed up just a few times. The chain joins TRBV25-1 to TRBJ2-7; TRBD2 matches 8 bases. The length of the CDR3 is 13 residues. Germline lookup yields CDR1 MGHDK and CDR2 SYGVNS. After removal of 9 bases from V and 2 bases from J, the junction contained 6 bases not matched to a gene. CDR3 DNA sequence: TGTGCCAGTCTGACTAGCGAAGCCTACGAGCAGTACTTC. Translating gives CASLTSEAYEQYF.

In its sample, this clonotype was seen a few times. V usage is TRBV9 and J usage is TRBJ2-1, with D possibly being TRBD1 (6 bases). CDR3 length: 15 residues. CDR1 SGDLS and CDR2 YYNGEE come from the germline V gene. V was shortened by 0 bases and J by 2 bases, with 9 bases between the two germline ends. CDR3 amino acids: CASSVGTATYNEQFF. CDR3 nucleotide sequence: TGTGCCAGCAGCGTAGGGACAGCCACCTACAATGAGCAGTTCTTC.

About this clonotype itself: A much larger clone is a single base away; this may be a read error. The chain joins TRBV7-9 to TRBJ2-4; a weak D match, TRBD1 (6 bases). Germline loops: CDR1 SEHNR, CDR2 FQNEAQ (reference sequence). This CDR3 comprises 15 residues. The CDR3 coding sequence is TGTGTCAGCAGCTTAACTCAGGGGGCCAAAAACATTCAGTACTTC. Translated: CVSSLTQGAKNIQYF.